This TCR beta chain was captured in a study of CD8+ T cells in alopecia areata listed by TCRdb under 2018. Context from the whole study: The treated patients, all with moderate-to-severe alopecia areata, were enrolled in an open-label pilot trial of oral tofacitinib given at 5 to 10 mg twice daily. Tofacitinib was administered for 6 to 18 months, and 6 months of follow-up off drug were then conducted to assess delayed response and recurrence. The SALT score, which quantifies the percentage of affected scalp surface area, was used to measure disease severity in treated patients. In both human patients and the C3H/HeJ mouse model, the study applied high-throughput TCRbeta sequencing to look at T cell clonal expansion in alopecia areata. Scalp tissue and sorted CD4+ and CD8+ peripheral blood T cells from patchy and totalis/universalis alopecia areata patients and from healthy controls were covered by human TCRbeta sequencing. Biopsies were taken from tofacitinib-treated patients at baseline and again at 4 and 24 weeks into treatment, and several of those patients also had a later scalp biopsy. Scalp clonality was compared across normal scalp (n=4), patchy alopecia areata scalp (n=8), and alopecia totalis/universalis scalp (n=8). RNA came from the PAXgene miRNA kit for fixed scalp, the miRNeasy kit for PBMCs, and the RNeasy kit for mouse skin. Amplification of TCRbeta CDR3 regions was done by immunoSEQ multiplex PCR using 35 Vbeta forward primers and 13 Jbeta reverse primers. Results and caveats for the whole study, not just this receptor: With tofacitinib, both scalp clonality and the number of expanded CD8+ clones among the top 100 scalp clones went down significantly. Because the treated cohort was small and included a single nonresponder, larger studies are needed to assess links between baseline CD8+ expansion and response. Resident alphabeta T cells in normal human skin are also sequenced, complicating scalp TCR repertoire analysis, unlike mouse skin dominated by gammadelta T cells. Lesional scalp, especially in alopecia totalis/universalis, showed higher clonality and more expanded CD8+ clones than normal scalp, suggesting antigenic drive. During tofacitinib treatment, many expanded lesional clones stuck around in both scalp and blood, and this persistence may partly explain why relapse happens after treatment is stopped. Compared with mice, TCR sequences shared between patients were less clear, possibly partly because of HLA diversity across the patient population.

The library came from the immunoSEQ multiplex PCR assay. RNA was extracted from all samples and reverse transcribed into cDNA as template for TCR sequencing. First-strand cDNA was synthesized using SuperScript III with a 2:1 mix of oligo-dT and random hexamers. A synthetic immune receptor repertoire was used to measure amplification bias, and any remaining bias was corrected computationally. The authors' pipeline ran thus. Raw reads were preprocessed for error removal, and CDR3 was defined according to IMGT conventions as running from the conserved cysteine to phenylalanine. Clonality was computed by normalizing Shannon entropy by log2 of the number of productive unique TCRs and subtracting the result from 1. Whether scalp clones were CD4 or CD8 was inferred by matching scalp TCRbeta sequences against CD4 and CD8 repertoires sorted from blood. TCRdb limited this immuneACCESS table to in-frame rearrangements with V and J called. A share of clones is missing; checked studies link under half to unresolved V genes, and the rest is unexplained. Clone size and the V and J calls come from that table; the DNA yielded D and trimming. The sample table records about 160,000 clones; approximately 62% of these occur just once. The top ten constitute around 14% of the sample.

V was cut back by 6 bases and J by 6 bases, leaving a gap of 11 bases between them. CDR1 SQVTM and CDR2 ANQGSEA were looked up in the germline V gene. Spanning cysteine to phenylalanine, the CDR3 consists of 11 amino acids. The only DNA kept is the CDR3, 33 bases in frame from the first base. Sample time point, as interpreted from the label and publication: roughly 24 weeks on oral tofacitinib. Explained via the paper, the treatment or condition label denotes: oral pan-JAK inhibitor, 5-10 mg twice daily. Lesional scalp punch biopsies and peripheral blood were collected from alopecia areata patients. After PBMCs were isolated by density centrifugation and stained for CD3, CD4 and CD8, a FACSAria was used to sort CD4+ and CD8+ T cells. This clone has only a few counts. The antigen this receptor binds is unknown. Per-nucleotide qualities are absent, and no much larger clonotype sits a single base away. Other nucleotide sequences in the sample specify the same CDR3.

The receptor's source is a human donor with alopecia areata. The V and J segments used are TRBV29-1 and TRBJ1-2, with TRBD1 as a weak D call on 5 bases. The sample consisted of CD4+ T cells sorted from blood, taken at week 24, from a patient treated with tofacitinib. The CDR3 region has the sequence CSVRGGHGYTF. The DNA is as follows: TGCAGCGTGAGGGGTGGTCATGGCTACACCTTC.